Listed below are T cell receptor beta chains from one sample, sequenced in a study of blood T cell repertoires in COVID-19. Data came from immunoSEQ multiplex PCR; TCRdb stores just in-frame clones and leaves some out. There are 250,000 or so clones in the sample; about 80% occur only once, and roughly 3.2% lies in the top ten. Sequenced material: PBMCs or T cells enriched from blood (not recorded which). These receptors were taken from a man between 50 and 59 years old who had recovered from COVID-19. The CDR3 runs from the conserved cysteine through the conserved F or W. D genes are given only for firm matches. Clone size is shown for a subset of rows, as once, few, many or a class of expanded clone.

J gene: TRBJ1-1; V gene: TRBV2; D gene: .; clone size: .; CDR3 DNA: TGTGCCCCGGGGGACACTGAAGCTTTCTTT; CDR3 protein: CAPGDTEAFF
J gene: TRBJ2-1; V gene: TRBV19; D gene: .; clone size: once; CDR3 DNA: TGTGCCAGTAGCCAGCGAGAGCAAAATGAGCAGTTCTTC; CDR3 protein: CASSQREQNEQFF
J gene: TRBJ2-2; V gene: TRBV5-5; D gene: TRBD1; clone size: .; CDR3 DNA: TGTGCCAGCAGCCACCGACAGGGGAACACCGGGGAGCTGTTTTTT; CDR3 protein: CASSHRQGNTGELFF
J gene: TRBJ1-1; V gene: TRBV7-9; D gene: .; clone size: .; CDR3 DNA: TGTGCCAGCAGCTTAGTATCAGGGAAGAACACTGAAGCTTTCTTT; CDR3 protein: CASSLVSGKNTEAFF
J gene: TRBJ2-1; V gene: TRBV7-2; D gene: TRBD1; clone size: .; CDR3 DNA: TGTGCCAGCACCCGACAGGGAGCCGTCAATGAGCAGTTCTTC; CDR3 protein: CASTRQGAVNEQFF
J gene: TRBJ1-1; V gene: TRBV4-2; D gene: .; clone size: .; CDR3 DNA: TGTGCCAGCAGCCAAGGGGTGGGGGCAGCTGGCGCTTTCTTT; CDR3 protein: CASSQGVGAAGAFF
J gene: TRBJ1-6; V gene: TRBV6-5; D gene: .; clone size: .; CDR3 DNA: TGTGCCAGCAGTTACCCGGAGTCTAATTCACCCCTCCACTTT; CDR3 protein: CASSYPESNSPLHF
J gene: TRBJ1-2; V gene: TRBV27; D gene: TRBD1; clone size: .; CDR3 DNA: TGTGCCAGCAGTTTATTACCCGGGACAGGGGGAAGGTATGGCTACACCTTC; CDR3 protein: CASSLLPGTGGRYGYTF
J gene: TRBJ1-1; V gene: TRBV5-1; D gene: TRBD1; clone size: .; CDR3 DNA: TGCGCCAGCAGCTTCCCGACAGGGGGATCTGACACTGAAGCTTTCTTT; CDR3 protein: CASSFPTGGSDTEAFF
J gene: TRBJ2-7; V gene: TRBV9; D gene: .; clone size: .; CDR3 DNA: TGTGCCAGCAGCGAAAGACAGGGAGCGGGCGAGCAGTACTTC; CDR3 protein: CASSERQGAGEQYF
J gene: TRBJ1-6; V gene: TRBV9; D gene: .; clone size: .; CDR3 DNA: TGTGCCAGCAGCCCAAGGGGAGGGGATTCACCCCTCCACTTT; CDR3 protein: CASSPRGGDSPLHF
J gene: TRBJ1-2; V gene: TRBV3-1/TRBV3-2; D gene: .; clone size: .; CDR3 DNA: TGTGCCAGCAGCCAAGAACCGACAGTTTATGGCTACACCTTC; CDR3 protein: CASSQEPTVYGYTF
J gene: TRBJ1-2; V gene: TRBV29-1; D gene: .; clone size: once; CDR3 DNA: TGCAGCGCAACAGAGCTTGGCTACACCTTC; CDR3 protein: CSATELGYTF
J gene: TRBJ2-4; V gene: TRBV7-2; D gene: .; clone size: .; CDR3 DNA: TGTGCCAGCAGCTTACAGCCCGCCCGTGGGGGACACCAGTACTTC; CDR3 protein: CASSLQPARGGHQYF
J gene: TRBJ1-1; V gene: TRBV15; D gene: TRBD1; clone size: .; CDR3 DNA: TGTGCCACCAGCCCTAATTGGGACAGTGAAGCTTTCTTT; CDR3 protein: CATSPNWDSEAFF
J gene: TRBJ2-2; V gene: TRBV9; D gene: .; clone size: .; CDR3 DNA: TGTGCCAGCAGCGTAGGAGGGGGGGCGACCGGGGAGCTGTTTTTT; CDR3 protein: CASSVGGGATGELFF
J gene: TRBJ2-2; V gene: TRBV7-2; D gene: TRBD2; clone size: .; CDR3 DNA: TGTGCCAGCAGCCAGGGACTAGCGGGGAACGGGGAGCTGTTTTTT; CDR3 protein: CASSQGLAGNGELFF
J gene: TRBJ1-1; V gene: TRBV11-2; D gene: .; clone size: once; CDR3 DNA: TGTGCCAGCAGCCTCCTCGGGGGGGCGAACACTGAAGCTTTCTTT; CDR3 protein: CASSLLGGANTEAFF
J gene: TRBJ2-7; V gene: TRBV28; D gene: .; clone size: .; CDR3 DNA: TGTGCCAGCAGTTTACACAGGACCCTATACTTC; CDR3 protein: CASSLHRTLYF
J gene: TRBJ1-1; V gene: TRBV18; D gene: .; clone size: .; CDR3 DNA: TGTGCCAGCTCCGAACAGGGGAACACTGAAGCTTTCTTT; CDR3 protein: CASSEQGNTEAFF
J gene: TRBJ2-1; V gene: TRBV5-1; D gene: .; clone size: .; CDR3 DNA: TGCGCCAGCAGCCCGGGAGTAGTCAATGAGCAGTTCTTC; CDR3 protein: CASSPGVVNEQFF
J gene: TRBJ2-7; V gene: TRBV5-1; D gene: TRBD1; clone size: .; CDR3 DNA: TGCGCCAGCAGAAGGACAGGGTACGAGCAGTACTTC; CDR3 protein: CASRRTGYEQYF
J gene: TRBJ2-4; V gene: TRBV5-4; D gene: .; clone size: .; CDR3 DNA: TGTGCCAGCAGCTTTTTGAGGCAGAAGCTAGCCAAAAACATTCAGTACTTC; CDR3 protein: CASSFLRQKLAKNIQYF
J gene: TRBJ1-2; V gene: TRBV13; D gene: .; clone size: .; CDR3 DNA: TGTGCCAGCAGCTTAGGCGGGGGGAACAATGGCTACACCTTC; CDR3 protein: CASSLGGGNNGYTF
J gene: TRBJ1-5; V gene: TRBV7-8; D gene: .; clone size: .; CDR3 DNA: TGTGCCAGCAGCTTTGGAGGGGTGGATCAGCCCCAGCATTTT; CDR3 protein: CASSFGGVDQPQHF
J gene: TRBJ1-2; V gene: TRBV27; D gene: TRBD1; clone size: .; CDR3 DNA: TGTGCCAGCAGTAATTCAGGGGGCGCGAACTATGGCTACACCTTC; CDR3 protein: CASSNSGGANYGYTF
J gene: TRBJ2-1; V gene: TRBV12-5; D gene: .; clone size: .; CDR3 DNA: TGTGCTAGTGTCTTCTACAATGAGCAGTTCTTC; CDR3 protein: CASVFYNEQFF
J gene: TRBJ1-1; V gene: TRBV4-1; D gene: .; clone size: once; CDR3 DNA: TGCGCCAGCAGCCTGGTCCCGGGATACACTGAAGCTTTCTTT; CDR3 protein: CASSLVPGYTEAFF
J gene: TRBJ2-7; V gene: TRBV7-9; D gene: .; clone size: .; CDR3 DNA: TGTGCCAGCAGCCGCGCAGGGTCCCACGAGCAGTACTTC; CDR3 protein: CASSRAGSHEQYF
J gene: TRBJ2-7; V gene: TRBV3-1/TRBV3-2; D gene: .; clone size: .; CDR3 DNA: TGTGCCAGCAGCCAGGGGGCGAGATTCGGCGAGCAGTACTTC; CDR3 protein: CASSQGARFGEQYF
J gene: TRBJ1-6; V gene: TRBV27; D gene: .; clone size: .; CDR3 DNA: TGTGCCAGCAGTTTCGCTTCCGGAGCTTCCTATAATTCACCCCTCCACTTT; CDR3 protein: CASSFASGASYNSPLHF
J gene: TRBJ2-1; V gene: TRBV28; D gene: .; clone size: .; CDR3 DNA: TGTGCCAGCAATAGGAGGGGTAGCTACAATGAGCAGTTCTTC; CDR3 protein: CASNRRGSYNEQFF
J gene: TRBJ2-7; V gene: TRBV10-3; D gene: .; clone size: .; CDR3 DNA: TGTGCCATCAGGGATGCAGGTTACGAGCAGTACTTC; CDR3 protein: CAIRDAGYEQYF
J gene: TRBJ2-7; V gene: TRBV5-3; D gene: .; clone size: few; CDR3 DNA: TGTGCCAGGAGCCCCACGACAGACCCCTACGAGCAGTACTTC; CDR3 protein: CARSPTTDPYEQYF
J gene: TRBJ2-7; V gene: TRBV19; D gene: TRBD1; clone size: .; CDR3 DNA: TGTGCCAGTAGTCGAGGGGGACAGGGGGAGTACGAGCAGTACTTC; CDR3 protein: CASSRGGQGEYEQYF
J gene: TRBJ1-5; V gene: TRBV19; D gene: .; clone size: .; CDR3 DNA: TGTGCCAGTAGTCCTCAACAGAATCAGCCCCAGCATTTT; CDR3 protein: CASSPQQNQPQHF
J gene: TRBJ1-5; V gene: TRBV4-1; D gene: .; clone size: .; CDR3 DNA: TGCGCCAGCAGCCAAGATGGTTTCGGGGGAGGAGGTCAGCCCCAGCATTTT; CDR3 protein: CASSQDGFGGGGQPQHF
J gene: TRBJ2-1; V gene: TRBV9; D gene: TRBD2; clone size: .; CDR3 DNA: TGTGCCAGCAGCTCGGCTAGCGGGATCCGGAATGAGCAGTTCTTC; CDR3 protein: CASSSASGIRNEQFF
J gene: TRBJ2-7; V gene: TRBV7-3; D gene: TRBD1; clone size: few; CDR3 DNA: TGTGCCAGCAGCTTAAGTGGGACAGGGGTCGGCTCCTACGAGCAGTACTTC; CDR3 protein: CASSLSGTGVGSYEQYF
J gene: TRBJ1-5; V gene: TRBV5-1; D gene: .; clone size: .; CDR3 DNA: TGCGCCAGCAGCTTGGTAGGGGATCCAAATCAGCCCCAGCATTTT; CDR3 protein: CASSLVGDPNQPQHF
J gene: TRBJ1-1; V gene: TRBV7-9; D gene: TRBD1; clone size: .; CDR3 DNA: TGTGCCACTGACCGTAGTGGACAGGGATTGAACACTGAAGCTTTCTTT; CDR3 protein: CATDRSGQGLNTEAFF
J gene: TRBJ2-3; V gene: TRBV12-3/TRBV12-4; D gene: .; clone size: .; CDR3 DNA: TGTGCCAGCAGGTGGGACTTCCGGCAGTATTTT; CDR3 protein: CASRWDFRQYF
J gene: TRBJ2-3; V gene: TRBV30; D gene: TRBD2; clone size: .; CDR3 DNA: TGTGCCTGGAGTGTGACTAGCGGGGGCACAGATACGCAGTATTTT; CDR3 protein: CAWSVTSGGTDTQYF
J gene: TRBJ2-4; V gene: TRBV5-6; D gene: TRBD1; clone size: .; CDR3 DNA: TGTGCCAGCAGTAAAGACAGGGTCATTCAGTACTTC; CDR3 protein: CASSKDRVIQYF
J gene: TRBJ1-2; V gene: TRBV5-1; D gene: TRBD1; clone size: .; CDR3 DNA: TGCGCCAGCAGCTTAGCGACAGGGCCCGGGGGCTACACCTTC; CDR3 protein: CASSLATGPGGYTF
J gene: TRBJ1-5; V gene: TRBV7-9; D gene: .; clone size: once; CDR3 DNA: TGTGCCAGCAGCAACAGTGATAGCAATCAGCCCCAGCATTTT; CDR3 protein: CASSNSDSNQPQHF
J gene: TRBJ2-1; V gene: TRBV1; D gene: .; clone size: .; CDR3 DNA: TGCACCAGCAGCCAAGATCCGGGTAGCGGGGTGACCTACAATGAGCAGTTCTTC; CDR3 protein: CTSSQDPGSGVTYNEQFF
J gene: TRBJ2-2; V gene: TRBV5-1; D gene: .; clone size: .; CDR3 DNA: TGCGCCAGCAGCTTGGACCCCGGGACCGGGGAGCTGTTTTTT; CDR3 protein: CASSLDPGTGELFF
J gene: TRBJ2-7; V gene: TRBV9; D gene: TRBD2; clone size: .; CDR3 DNA: TGTGCCAGCAGCGTAGGGGGTAGCGGGAGACCCTACGAGCAGTACTTC; CDR3 protein: CASSVGGSGRPYEQYF
J gene: TRBJ2-3; V gene: TRBV11-2; D gene: TRBD2; clone size: once; CDR3 DNA: TGTGCCAGCAGGGGGACTAGTTTAACGCAGTATTTT; CDR3 protein: CASRGTSLTQYF
J gene: TRBJ1-3; V gene: TRBV7-3; D gene: TRBD1; clone size: .; CDR3 DNA: TGTGCCAGCAGCGCGACAGGGAGTGGAAACACCATATATTTT; CDR3 protein: CASSATGSGNTIYF
J gene: TRBJ1-2; V gene: TRBV23-1; D gene: .; clone size: .; CDR3 DNA: TGCGCCAGCAGTCAAGACAACCCATATGGCTACACCTTC; CDR3 protein: CASSQDNPYGYTF
J gene: TRBJ2-3; V gene: TRBV3-1/TRBV3-2; D gene: .; clone size: .; CDR3 DNA: TGTGCCAGCAGCCAGGCCCCGGGACTCCGCACAGATACGCAGTATTTT; CDR3 protein: CASSQAPGLRTDTQYF
J gene: TRBJ1-4; V gene: TRBV5-6; D gene: .; clone size: .; CDR3 DNA: TGTGCCAGCAGCTCGATGGGGACTTTCCGGAGTGAAAAACTGTTTTTT; CDR3 protein: CASSSMGTFRSEKLFF
J gene: TRBJ1-2; V gene: TRBV30; D gene: TRBD1; clone size: few; CDR3 DNA: TGTGCCTGGAGTCCCGGGACAGGGACCTTAACCTATGGCTACACCTTC; CDR3 protein: CAWSPGTGTLTYGYTF
J gene: TRBJ2-1; V gene: TRBV15; D gene: .; clone size: .; CDR3 DNA: TGTGCCACCTCACCAACAGCGGACTACAATGAGCAGTTCTTC; CDR3 protein: CATSPTADYNEQFF
J gene: TRBJ1-2; V gene: TRBV10-3; D gene: .; clone size: once; CDR3 DNA: TGTGCCATCAGTGAGTTGGACAGACCCCACTATGGCTACACCTTC; CDR3 protein: CAISELDRPHYGYTF
J gene: TRBJ2-7; V gene: TRBV7-2; D gene: .; clone size: .; CDR3 DNA: TGTGCCAGCAGCCCGGTAGCGAGCGAGCAGTACTTC; CDR3 protein: CASSPVASEQYF
J gene: TRBJ2-7; V gene: TRBV19; D gene: TRBD2; clone size: .; CDR3 DNA: TGTGCCAGTAGTGACTTAGCGGGAGGGCCTTACGAGCAGTACTTC; CDR3 protein: CASSDLAGGPYEQYF
J gene: TRBJ2-5; V gene: TRBV5-1; D gene: TRBD1; clone size: .; CDR3 DNA: TGCGCCAGCAGCGATGGGACAGGTTACGAGACCCAGTACTTC; CDR3 protein: CASSDGTGYETQYF